The 25 T cell receptor beta chains listed next were all sequenced from one sample in a study of shared clonotypes between healthy human individuals. Repertoires were generated with immunoSEQ multiplex PCR, while TCRdb's copy carries only in-frame clones and drops some. The sample holds 2 million to 2.5 million clones, approximately 94% seen once. The sequenced material came from naive CD4+ T cells sorted from blood. The subset denotes: CD45RA+ positively selected. The origin of the receptors is a man in his late teens or twenties in good health.

The J gene is TRBJ1-2, the V gene TRBV5-4; 7 nucleotides line up with TRBD1. The length of the CDR3 is 15 residues. Germline loops: CDR1 SGHNT, CDR2 YYREEE (reference sequence). With 2 bases clipped from V and 5 bases from J, the junction kept 9 bases outside the gene matches. CDR3 DNA: TGTGCCAGCAGCTTTAGGGACAGCCGAACTTATGGCTACACCTTC. Protein product: CASSFRDSRTYGYTF.

This clone was detected only a few times. V is TRBV2 and J is TRBJ1-5; no firm D call. The CDR3 totals 14 residues. Germline assignment: CDR1 SNHLY and CDR2 FYNNEI. V was clipped by 5 bases and J by 2 bases, with 10 bases between them. CDR3 coding DNA: TGTGCCAGCAGTCACATCTACGGCAATCAGCCCCAGCATTTT. It encodes CASSHIYGNQPQHF.

V is TRBV6-6 and J is TRBJ2-7; 8 bases align to TRBD2. CDR1 MNHNY and CDR2 SVGAGI come from the germline V gene (reference sequence). The CDR3 has 15 amino acids. Trimming cost V 5 bases and J 2 bases; bases outside gene matches: 8. The CDR3 nucleotides read TGTGCCAGCAGTCCCAGGCGGGAGGACACCTACGAGCAGTACTTC. Translating it yields CASSPRREDTYEQYF.

V is TRBV12-5 and J is TRBJ2-7, with D possibly matching TRBD2 (6 bases). Germline loops: CDR1 LGHNT, CDR2 FRNRAP. This CDR3 contains 16 residues. V was cut by 2 bases and J by 4 bases, with 18 bases left in between. The DNA of the CDR3 is TGTGCTAGTGGTTTGATATTCGGAGGGGCCCCGTACGAGCAGTACTTC. Amino acid sequence: CASGLIFGGAPYEQYF. Full variable domain (missing parts from reference TRBV12-5 and TRBJ2-7): DARVTQTPRHKVTEMGQEVTMRCQPILGHNTVFWYRQTMMQGLELLAYFRNRAPLDDSGMPKDRFSAEMPDATLATLKIQPSEPRDSAVYFCASGLIFGGAPYEQYFGPGTRLTVT.

This clone was seen just once. The chain couples TRBV5-1 to TRBJ2-3, with D tentatively TRBD1 (6 bases). V lost 4 bases, J lost 6 bases, and 9 bases lay in between. Germline V lookup: CDR1 SGHRS, CDR2 YFSETQ. CDR3 length: 12 residues. CDR3 region: CASSQQGDTQYF. The CDR3 DNA is TGCGCCAGCAGCCAGCAGGGGGATACGCAGTATTTT.

The gene calls are TRBV7-9 and TRBJ1-3; D is perhaps TRBD1 (6 bases). Per germline, CDR1 SEHNR and CDR2 FQNEAQ (reference sequence). The germline V and J ends were trimmed by 4 bases and 4 bases, with 17 bases remaining between them. The CDR3 covers 16 residues. CDR3 nucleotides: TGTGCCAGCAGCTCAAGCGGACAGCCTTTCGGAAACACCATATATTTT. This sequence encodes CASSSSGQPFGNTIYF.

This chain connects TRBV2 to TRBJ1-4, with a tentative D call TRBD1 (5 bases). CDR1 and CDR2 (germline): SNHLY, FYNNEI. The CDR3 contains 13 residues. V was trimmed by 11 bases and J by 8 bases, leaving 18 bases between them. CDR3 coding DNA: TGTGCCGGCCGTCGCGGGGCAGGCGAAAAACTGTTTTTT. Its protein is CAGRRGAGEKLFF.

V and J are TRBV2 and TRBJ2-7; 8 nucleotides align to TRBD1. CDR3 length equals 14 residues. J lost 2 bases, V lost 4 bases, and 4 bases had no gene match. The V gene's germline CDR1 is SNHLY and CDR2 FYNNEI. The DNA for the CDR3 is TGTGCCAGCAGTGGACAGGGGACAACCTACGAGCAGTACTTC. Protein sequence: CASSGQGTTYEQYF.

The V gene is TRBV11-2, the J gene TRBJ1-3; no clear D. Germline assignment: CDR1 SGHAT and CDR2 FQNNGV. The V end was cut by 6 bases, the J end by 0 bases, with 6 bases between. This CDR3 is built from 13 residues. The CDR3 sequence is CASRQSSGNTIYF. CDR3 nucleotides: TGTGCCAGCAGACAGAGCTCTGGAAACACCATATATTTT.

The V gene is TRBV11-2, the J gene TRBJ2-1; D is perhaps TRBD2 (6 bases). Germline V gene lookup returns CDR1 SGHAT and CDR2 FQNNGV. Trimming removed 2 bases from V and 1 base from J, with 15 bases in between. This CDR3 spans 17 amino acids. CDR3 DNA: TGTGCCAGCAGCTTAAGTGGGCGGGAAAGGTCCTACAATGAGCAGTTCTTC. It encodes CASSLSGRERSYNEQFF.

Here the CDR3 reads CASSPRQGNSPLHF. In nucleotides, the CDR3 is TGTGCCAGCAGTCCTAGACAGGGGAATTCACCCCTCCACTTT. This chain links TRBV6-5 with TRBJ1-6; the match to TRBD1 covers 8 bases. The V and J ends lost 5 bases and 7 bases, in that order; junction bases with no gene match: 4. CDR1 and CDR2 from the germline V gene are MNHEY and SVGAGI. This CDR3 is 14 amino acids long.

This clone was observed a single time. This chain joins TRBV10-3 and TRBJ2-2; TRBD2 aligns across 7 bases. Trimming cost V 10 bases and J 4 bases; bases outside gene matches: 9. Per germline, CDR1 ENHRY and CDR2 SYGVKD. The CDR3 covers 14 residues. DNA of the CDR3: TGTGCCACCGCCGAGGGAGGGGCCACCGGGGAGCTGTTTTTT. Encoded protein: CATAEGGATGELFF.

The DNA of the CDR3 is TGTGCCTGGAAAACAGGGAAAAGTAATGAAAAACTGTTTTTT. Protein: CAWKTGKSNEKLFF. The gene calls are TRBV30 and TRBJ1-4, with a tentative D call TRBD1 (6 bases). CDR3 length: 14 amino acids. V was trimmed by 4 bases and J by 4 bases, leaving 13 bases between them. Germline V CDR1 and CDR2: GTSNPN, SVGIG (reference sequence).

The rearrangement uses TRBV18 and TRBJ2-5; D not resolved. This CDR3 region has 14 residues. The V end was cut by 6 bases, the J end by 3 bases, with 14 bases between. Looked up from germline, CDR1 is KGHSH and CDR2 is LQKENI. In DNA form, the CDR3 reads TGTGCCAGCTCTATATCAGGCCTCAAAGAGACCCAGTACTTC. It is translated as CASSISGLKETQYF.

The chain joins TRBV6-1 to TRBJ2-3; TRBD1 aligns across 8 bases. Germline loops: CDR1 MNHNS, CDR2 SASEGT. CDR3 length equals 14 residues. V shed 7 bases and J 4 bases; nucleotides not matched to a gene: 7. CDR3 region: CASTRTGGSDTQYF. In DNA, the CDR3 is TGTGCCAGCACCAGAACAGGGGGATCAGATACGCAGTATTTT.

A note on this clone: Other DNA variants within this sample encode the same CDR3. The chain is built from TRBV9 and TRBJ2-2; 7 nucleotides match TRBD1. This CDR3 contains 14 residues. Germline V CDR1 and CDR2: SGDLS, YYNGEE. J gave up 2 bases and V 3 bases, and 1 base lay outside the gene matches. CDR3 residues: CASSGTGNTGELFF. The CDR3 DNA sequence: TGTGCCAGCAGCGGGACAGGAAACACCGGGGAGCTGTTTTTT.

This chain connects TRBV29-1 to TRBJ1-1, with D unclear. This CDR3 region has 11 residues. Trimming removed 3 bases from V and 8 bases from J, with 10 bases in between. The germline V gene has CDR1 SQVTM and CDR2 ANQGSEA. This CDR3 is CSVEGWEEAFF. Here the CDR3 DNA reads TGCAGCGTTGAGGGTTGGGAGGAAGCTTTCTTT.

V usage is TRBV12-5 and J usage is TRBJ1-1, with 9 bases matching TRBD1. The length of the CDR3 is 13 residues. V lost 2 bases, J lost 11 bases, and 6 bases stayed unmatched. Germline V lookup: CDR1 LGHNT, CDR2 FRNRAP. CDR3 residues: CASGLTGQGNAFF. CDR3 DNA sequence: TGTGCTAGTGGTTTGACCGGACAGGGGAATGCTTTCTTT.

To note about this clone: A much larger clone is a single base away; this may be a read error. Other DNA sequences of this sample code for an identical CDR3. This chain connects TRBV7-2 to TRBJ1-4; D gene ambiguous. CDR1 and CDR2 from the germline V gene are SGHTA and FQGNSA. The CDR3 runs to 12 residues. V lost 1 base to trimming and J lost 7 bases, with 4 bases between them. CDR3 amino acids: CASSLDGEKLFF. Written as DNA, the CDR3 is TGTGCCAGCAGCTTAGACGGTGAAAAACTGTTTTTT. The complete variable domain, with remaining parts taken from reference TRBV7-2 and TRBJ1-4, reads GAGVSQSPSNKVTEKGKDVELRCDPISGHTALYWYRQSLGQGLEFLIYFQGNSAPDKSGLPSDRFSAERTGGSVSTLTIQRTQQEDSAVYLCASSLDGEKLFFGSGTQLSVL.

V usage is TRBV10-3 and J usage is TRBJ2-3; D ambiguous. The germline gives CDR1 ENHRY, CDR2 SYGVKD. V lost 4 bases to trimming and J lost 4 bases, with 9 bases between them. The CDR3 is 13 residues long. CDR3 DNA: TGTGCCATCAGTGGGGTTTATTCAGATACGCAGTATTTT. Translating gives CAISGVYSDTQYF.

This rearrangement joins TRBV6-5 to TRBJ2-1; D gene ambiguous. The CDR3 extends over 13 amino acids. Germline V gene lookup returns CDR1 MNHEY and CDR2 SVGAGI. Deletions cut 0 bases from V and 5 bases from J, with 5 bases between. The CDR3 nucleotides read TGTGCCAGCAGTTACTCGAAGAACAATGAGCAGTTCTTC. Translation gives CASSYSKNNEQFF.

V usage is TRBV7-2 and J usage is TRBJ2-5; possibly TRBD1 for D (6 bases). The germline gives CDR1 SGHTA, CDR2 FQGNSA. The CDR3 covers 15 residues. V dropped 1 base and J dropped 5 bases, with 14 bases sitting between them. The CDR3 here is CASSLGRGMTETQYF. The CDR3 DNA reads as TGTGCCAGCAGCTTAGGCAGGGGTATGACGGAGACCCAGTACTTC.

This chain joins TRBV9 and TRBJ1-1; a weak D match, TRBD1 (6 bases). Between the trimmed V and J ends, which lost 4 bases and 3 bases, there was a span of 7 bases. The germline V gene encodes CDR1 SGDLS and CDR2 YYNGEE. The CDR3 runs 12 residues. This CDR3 reads CASSSGDTEAFF. In nucleotides, the CDR3 is TGTGCCAGCAGCTCAGGGGACACTGAAGCTTTCTTT.

The chain couples TRBV30 to TRBJ1-2; 7 bases fit TRBD1. V lost 6 bases, J lost 4 bases, and 5 bases stayed unmatched. CDR1 GTSNPN and CDR2 SVGIG come from the germline V gene (reference sequence). CDR3 length: 12 amino acids. The CDR3 region is CACRQGVYGYTF. CDR3 DNA: TGTGCCTGCCGACAGGGCGTCTATGGCTACACCTTC.

The CDR3 sequence: CASSPGQGASRGEQYF. CDR3 bases: TGTGCCAGCAGCCCCGGGCAGGGTGCATCAAGGGGGGAGCAGTACTTC. The rearrangement links TRBV11-3 to TRBJ2-7; perhaps TRBD1 as D (6 bases). Deletions cut 5 bases from V and 7 bases from J, with 24 bases between. This CDR3 is built from 16 residues. The germline V gene encodes CDR1 SGHNT and CDR2 YENEEA.